This T cell receptor (beta chain) was identified in a study of cytomegalovirus exposure and HLA in healthy donors. Per the germline V gene, CDR1 is MNHEY and CDR2 is SMNVEV (reference sequence). CDR3 length: 14 residues. Between the trimmed V and J ends, which lost 3 bases and 3 bases, there was a span of 9 bases. This clone was seen once. Clones were read by immunoSEQ multiplex PCR, and TCRdb kept only the in-frame ones, dropping some. The data contain hundreds of thousands of clones, around 87% of them singletons. J is TRBJ1-5 and V is TRBV27; a weak D match, TRBD1 (6 bases). The material sequenced was PBMCs. The sequence was collected from a young woman in good health and CMV-seropositive. The CDR3 DNA follows: TGTGCCAGCAGTTTGAAGGGGGACAATCAGCCCCAGCATTTT. As protein: CASSLKGDNQPQHF.